This T cell receptor beta chain was obtained from a study of T-cell reconstitution after alpha-beta-depleted transplantation in children. Overall study findings and caveats: Newly generated T cells supplied most T-cell counts and diversity one year post-transplant. Several patients had high TCRbeta diversity at day 60; it came from surviving recipient T cells and thymic progenitors.

The authors prepared the TCRbeta library with unique molecular identifiers. TCRdb passed the PCR reads through MiXCR, listing each CDR3 protein once. Here the sample spans fewer than 550,000 distinct CDR3 sequences, about 10% being singletons. After removal of 6 bases from V and 6 bases from J, the junction contained 8 bases not matched to a gene. The CDR3 loop spans 15 amino acids. The germline V gene has CDR1 SGHAT and CDR2 FQNNGV. This clonotype was seen at least ten times. As yet, its antigen is unknown. The source of this sequence is a child aged 2-15 years with inherited bone marrow failure, due to receive a stem cell transplant. The chain uses TRBV11-2 and TRBJ2-1, with 10 bases that match TRBD1. The source was PBMCs, collected before TCRalphabeta/CD19-depleted stem cell transplant. CDR3 coding DNA: TGTGCCAGCAGGTCCCGGGACAGGGGAGTCAATGAGCAGTTCTTC. This codes for CASRSRDRGVNEQFF.